Listed below are T cell receptor beta chains from one sample, sequenced in a study of blood T cell repertoires in COVID-19. Sequencing was performed with immunoSEQ multiplex PCR; in TCRdb, only in-frame clones are kept and a portion is missing. The sample has approximately 310,000 clones; roughly 85% are singletons. Sequencing was carried out using PBMCs or T cells enriched from blood (not recorded which). These TCRs come from a woman in her 30s who had been exposed to COVID-19. Both conserved end residues are part of each CDR3. A D gene is named only where the DNA matches it firmly. The size field is filled for only some rows; it gives once, few, many or a size class.

D gene	J gene	clone size	V gene	CDR3 protein	CDR3 DNA
TRBD2	TRBJ2-5	-	TRBV7-9	CASSLITSGYQETQYF	TGTGCCAGCAGCCTTATAACTAGCGGTTACCAAGAGACCCAGTACTTC
TRBD1	TRBJ1-2	-	TRBV18	CASSPPIGRDRAVYGYTF	TGTGCCAGCTCACCACCGATTGGGCGGGACAGGGCCGTCTATGGCTACACCTTC
TRBD2	TRBJ2-3	-	TRBV27	CASWMLRTSGPDTQYF	TGTGCCAGCTGGATGCTCCGGACTAGTGGTCCAGATACGCAGTATTTT
TRBD1	TRBJ1-2	few	TRBV6-5	CASSLTGQEGGYTF	TGTGCCAGCAGTCTAACTGGACAGGAGGGTGGCTACACCTTC
TRBD1	TRBJ2-7	-	TRBV29-1	CSVDGTGGRYEQYF	TGCAGCGTGGACGGGACAGGGGGTAGATACGAGCAGTACTTC
-	TRBJ2-3	-	TRBV6-2/TRBV6-3	CASSLNTGTDTQYF	TGTGCCAGCAGCCTCAATACCGGGACAGATACGCAGTATTTT
-	TRBJ2-3	-	TRBV7-3	CASSLSRGASTDTQYF	TGTGCCAGCAGCTTAAGCCGCGGGGCAAGCACAGATACGCAGTATTTT
-	TRBJ1-2	-	TRBV4-3	CASSQDWTYGYTF	TGCGCCAGCAGCCAAGACTGGACTTATGGCTACACCTTC
TRBD2	TRBJ2-7	-	TRBV27	CASSSGLAPYEQYF	TGTGCCAGCAGTTCCGGACTAGCCCCCTACGAGCAGTACTTC
TRBD1	TRBJ1-2	once	TRBV28	CASSDRGAYGYTF	TGTGCCAGCAGCGACAGGGGAGCCTATGGCTACACCTTC
TRBD2	TRBJ2-7	-	TRBV5-1	CASSSSLAGEEQYF	TGCGCCAGCAGCTCCTCACTAGCGGGAGAAGAGCAGTACTTC
TRBD1	TRBJ2-7	-	TRBV19	CASSYGTGGQPYEQYF	TGTGCCAGTAGCTACGGGACAGGGGGCCAGCCCTACGAGCAGTACTTC
TRBD2	TRBJ2-1	-	TRBV30	CAWSSLAALSNEQFF	TGTGCCTGGAGTAGCCTAGCGGCCCTAAGCAATGAGCAGTTCTTC
-	TRBJ1-1	-	TRBV7-9	CASSSQGNTEAFF	TGTGCCAGCAGCTCACAGGGGAACACTGAAGCTTTCTTT
-	TRBJ1-2	-	TRBV7-8	CASSLRIGYGYTF	TGTGCCAGCAGCTTACGGATCGGGTATGGCTACACCTTC
TRBD2	TRBJ2-7	-	TRBV3-1/TRBV3-2	CASSQDPTSGFEQYF	TGTGCCAGCAGCCAAGATCCGACTAGCGGGTTCGAGCAGTACTTC
TRBD1	TRBJ1-4	-	TRBV24-1	CATSRAGGEKLFF	TGTGCCACCTCCCGGGCAGGGGGCGAAAAACTGTTTTTT